This TCR beta chain was observed in a study of blood T cell repertoires in COVID-19. Study details: Whether acute or convalescent, the COVID-19 samples came from the United States, Italy and Spain. PBMCs, B-cell-depleted T cells, or T cells were the source of the cDNA or gDNA that made up the material.

The assay was immunoSEQ multiplex PCR, and TCRdb's table has in-frame clones only and misses some. The table includes roughly 70,000 clones, roughly 84% detected once. The CDR3 covers 14 residues. Trimming pared 3 bases from V and 7 bases from J, leaving 16 bases between. CDR1 SGHKS and CDR2 YYEKEE come from the germline V gene (reference sequence). The chain uses TRBV5-5 and TRBJ1-1; D possibly corresponds to TRBD1 (6 bases). This TCR was recovered from a man aged 65 to 79 with acute or convalescent COVID-19. Sequencing was done on a sample of peripheral blood. The CDR3 region has the DNA TGTGCCAGCAGCTCGCTCTTGGGGGCTATTGAAGCTTTCTTT. Amino acids: CASSSLLGAIEAFF.